A single sample gave rise to the 17 T cell receptor beta chains below, sequenced in a study of Ad26.COV2.S vaccination and SARS-CoV-2 variants (dated by TCRdb to the early 2020s). The library was built by means of the immunoSEQ multiplex PCR assay. TCRdb holds this immuneACCESS table with in-frame rearrangements only. Some clones are missing; in checked studies, unresolved V genes explain under half, and the rest has no known cause. The sample data list around 300,000 clones, and around 89% of these were observed just once. Roughly 4.8% of the sample rests with the top ten. Interpreted using the paper, the treatment or condition label stands for: roughly 20 received Ad26.COV2.S at low or high dose, single or two shots; a few received placebo; per-sample allocation not given. Repertoires of vaccine and placebo recipients were sequenced from samples taken on day 63 after the first injection. Sample: peripheral blood, taken in a trial of Ad26.COV2.S vaccine versus placebo. Source of these receptors: a person between 18 and 60 years old who received the Ad26.COV2.S COVID-19 vaccine or a placebo.

The chain uses TRBV19 and TRBJ1-4, with no clear D. V dropped 4 bases and J dropped 7 bases, with 10 bases sitting between them. This CDR3 region has 13 residues. Germline CDR1 is LNHDA and CDR2 is SQIVND (reference sequence). The CDR3 region has the DNA TGTGCCAGTAGTAGGGCCGTAACTGAAAAACTGTTTTTT. This translates into CASSRAVTEKLFF. The full variable domain, its missing parts supplied by reference TRBV19 and TRBJ1-4, is DGGITQSPKYLFRKEGQNVTLSCEQNLNHDAMYWYRQDPGQGLRLIYYSQIVNDFQKGDIAEGYSVSREKKESFPLTVTSAQKNPTAFYLCASSRAVTEKLFFGSGTQLSVL.

The chain is built from TRBV19 and TRBJ2-3; tentatively, D is TRBD2 (5 bases). The V end lost 3 bases, the J end lost 4 bases, and 8 bases lay between the germline ends. The CDR3 covers 13 residues. Germline V gives CDR1 LNHDA, CDR2 SQIVND (reference sequence). DNA of the CDR3: TGTGCCAGTAGTATCGGGGATCCAGATACGCAGTATTTT. This translates into CASSIGDPDTQYF.

The rearrangement links TRBV7-9 to TRBJ1-1, with D possibly being TRBD1 (6 bases). CDR3 length equals 14 residues. Trimming removed 1 base at V and 7 bases at J, with 13 bases between. Germline V gene data show CDR1 as SEHNR and CDR2 as FQNEAQ (reference sequence). DNA of the CDR3: TGTGCCAGCAGCTTAGTACGGGGGCGGGGTGAAGCTTTCTTT. Amino acid sequence: CASSLVRGRGEAFF.

The chain links TRBV5-6 to TRBJ2-7; D ambiguous. V was cut by 4 bases and J by 3 bases, with 11 bases left in between. CDR1 is SGHDT, CDR2 YYEEEE, per germline. This CDR3 contains 13 residues. The CDR3 here is CASSEGRNYEQYF. The CDR3 DNA sequence: TGTGCCAGCAGCGAAGGACGGAACTACGAGCAGTACTTC.

The chain joins TRBV10-3 to TRBJ1-4; 8 nucleotides match TRBD1. The CDR3 covers 14 residues. J gave up 4 bases and V 6 bases, and 4 bases lay outside the gene matches. Germline CDR1 and CDR2: ENHRY and SYGVKD. CDR3 DNA: TGTGCCATCAGCGATGACAGGGGTAATGAAAAACTGTTTTTT. This encodes CAISDDRGNEKLFF.

The chain employs TRBV28 and TRBJ1-2; 9 bases agree with TRBD1. Germline V CDR1 and CDR2: MDHEN, SYDVKM. The CDR3 loop spans 15 amino acids. J lost 2 bases, V lost 5 bases, and 6 bases had no gene match. Here the CDR3 DNA reads TGTGCCAGCAGTCCCTCGACAGGGGGAAACTATGGCTACACCTTC. Its protein is CASSPSTGGNYGYTF.

The chain couples TRBV28 to TRBJ2-2, with TRBD1 matching 9 bases. CDR3 length: 14 residues. The germline gives CDR1 MDHEN, CDR2 SYDVKM. Germline trimming cut 7 bases from V and 2 bases from J; bases unmatched to any gene: 2. The CDR3 nucleotides are TGTGCCAGCAACAGGGGGCGAAACACCGGGGAGCTGTTTTTT. Encoded protein: CASNRGRNTGELFF.

This chain uses TRBV19 with TRBJ2-1; 8 bases match TRBD2. The germline V gene encodes CDR1 LNHDA and CDR2 SQIVND (reference sequence). CDR3 length: 12 amino acids. V trimming: 5 bases; J trimming: 9 bases; junction bases outside the gene matches: 3. CDR3 in amino acids: CASSPRGGEQFF. The DNA for the CDR3 is TGTGCCAGTAGTCCCCGGGGGGGTGAGCAGTTCTTC. The entire variable domain, with the rest obtained from reference TRBV19 and TRBJ2-1, is as follows: DGGITQSPKYLFRKEGQNVTLSCEQNLNHDAMYWYRQDPGQGLRLIYYSQIVNDFQKGDIAEGYSVSREKKESFPLTVTSAQKNPTAFYLCASSPRGGEQFFGPGTRLTVL.

V is TRBV5-1 and J is TRBJ2-1, with 10 positions matching TRBD2. Germline-derived CDR1 and CDR2 are SGHRS and YFSETQ. The CDR3 totals 17 residues. V lost 4 bases and J lost 4; bases outside the gene matches: 11. This CDR3 is CASSLKSSGSAYNEQFF. DNA of the CDR3: TGCGCCAGCAGCCTCAAATCTAGCGGGAGTGCATACAATGAGCAGTTCTTC.

The chain employs TRBV5-8 and TRBJ2-7, with 9 bases matching TRBD1. The V gene end was trimmed by 5 bases and the J gene end by 3 bases; junction bases not matched to a gene: 6. Germline V lookup: CDR1 SGHTS, CDR2 YDEGEE. The CDR3 loop spans 14 amino acids. CDR3 sequence: CASSYGQGLYEQYF. CDR3 sequence (DNA): TGTGCCAGCAGTTACGGACAGGGGCTCTACGAGCAGTACTTC.

The CDR3 sequence is CASSMRGTGELFF. CDR3 bases: TGCGCCAGCAGCATGCGGGGCACCGGGGAGCTGTTTTTT. The rearrangement links TRBV5-1 to TRBJ2-2; possible D gene TRBD2, 6 bases. This CDR3 contains 13 residues. Between the trimmed V and J ends, which lost 4 bases and 4 bases, there was a span of 8 bases. Germline values: CDR1 SGHRS, CDR2 YFSETQ.

The rearrangement uses TRBV11-2 and TRBJ2-7; the D gene is possibly TRBD2 (6 bases). Trimming shortened V by 1 base and J by 7 bases, and 8 bases separated the two germline ends. Germline CDR1 and CDR2: SGHAT and FQNNGV. The CDR3 is made up of 12 amino acids. Here the CDR3 reads CASSLAGGEQYF. CDR3 nucleotide sequence: TGTGCCAGCAGCTTAGCTGGAGGGGAGCAGTACTTC.

V gene TRBV19 combines with J gene TRBJ2-3; TRBD2 matches at 9 bases. V trimming: 3 bases; J trimming: 2 bases; junction bases outside the gene matches: 6. The germline V gene encodes CDR1 LNHDA and CDR2 SQIVND (reference sequence). This CDR3 has 16 residues. The CDR3 nucleotides read TGTGCCAGTAGTATTAATCTAGCGGGGAACACAGATACGCAGTATTTT. This gives the protein CASSINLAGNTDTQYF.

This sequence joins TRBV18 and TRBJ2-3; D remains unclear. Germline assignment: CDR1 KGHSH and CDR2 LQKENI. V lost 4 bases and J lost 0, with 5 bases in between. This CDR3 has 13 amino acids. The CDR3 nucleotides read TGTGCCAGCTCACGACCTAGCACAGATACGCAGTATTTT. It translates to CASSRPSTDTQYF.

The J gene is TRBJ2-1, the V gene TRBV30; D is possibly TRBD1 or TRBD2 (5 bases each). The length of the CDR3 is 14 residues. Looked up from germline, CDR1 is GTSNPN and CDR2 is SVGIG (reference sequence). V was clipped by 2 bases and J by 1 base, with 9 bases between them. The CDR3 is CAWSWGSSYNEQFF. The DNA for the CDR3 is TGTGCCTGGAGTTGGGGGAGTTCCTACAATGAGCAGTTCTTC.

The rearrangement uses TRBV7-9 and TRBJ2-2, with 9 bases identical to TRBD2. Germline CDR1 is SEHNR and CDR2 is FQNEAQ (reference sequence). The V segment lost 3 bases and the J segment 5 bases; nucleotides outside the gene matches: 4. The CDR3 is 15 residues long. The CDR3 DNA follows: TGTGCCAGCAGCTTCAGCGGGGGGTATACCGGGGAGCTGTTTTTT. Encoded protein: CASSFSGGYTGELFF.

The chain employs TRBV6-2 or TRBV6-3 and TRBJ2-6, with 8 bases aligning to TRBD2. J lost 1 base, V lost 6 bases, and 14 bases had no gene match. Germline CDR1 reads MNHEY; CDR2 reads SVGEGT. The CDR3 runs to 19 residues. The CDR3 spells CASSPARAGGQSGANVLTF. In DNA, the CDR3 is TGTGCCAGCAGCCCCGCGAGGGCGGGGGGCCAATCTGGGGCCAACGTCCTGACTTTC.